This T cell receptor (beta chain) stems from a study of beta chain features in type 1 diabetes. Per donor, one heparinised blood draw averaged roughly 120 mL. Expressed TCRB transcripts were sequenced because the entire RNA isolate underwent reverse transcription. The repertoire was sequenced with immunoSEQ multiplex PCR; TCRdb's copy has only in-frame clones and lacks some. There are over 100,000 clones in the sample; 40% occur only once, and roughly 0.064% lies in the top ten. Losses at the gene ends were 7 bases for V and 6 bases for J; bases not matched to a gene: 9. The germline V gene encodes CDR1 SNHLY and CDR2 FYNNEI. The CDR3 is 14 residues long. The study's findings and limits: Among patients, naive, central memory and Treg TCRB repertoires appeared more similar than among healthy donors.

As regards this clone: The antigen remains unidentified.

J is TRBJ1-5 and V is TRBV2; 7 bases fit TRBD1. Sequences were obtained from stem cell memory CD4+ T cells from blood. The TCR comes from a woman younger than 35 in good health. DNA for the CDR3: TGTGCCAGCACTCTGACAGGGCCGGCTCAGCCCCAGCATTTT. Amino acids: CASTLTGPAQPQHF.